The clone carrying this TCR beta chain was seen a single time. This sample is part of a study of blood T cell repertoires in COVID-19. Original handling: Counts of nucleated cells, estimated from reference gene primer amplification, were obtained. Clones were read by immunoSEQ multiplex PCR, and TCRdb kept only the in-frame ones, dropping some. Clonal size and the V and J genes are those of that table, whereas D and trimming came from the DNA. There are about 220,000 clones in the sample; 86% occur only once, and 3% to 4.5% lies in the top ten. Adults between about 18 and 95 years of age took part from 24 US areas. From germline, CDR1 is LGHDT and CDR2 YNNKEL (reference sequence). The CDR3 runs to 14 residues. The V segment lost 4 bases and the J segment 5 bases; nucleotides outside the gene matches: 4.

Material: PBMCs or T cells enriched from blood (not recorded which). The chain employs TRBV3-1 (or the pseudogene TRBV3-2) and TRBJ1-5, with TRBD1 matching over 8 bases. The receptor was derived from a woman in her thirties or forties with acute COVID-19. DNA of the CDR3: TGTGCCAGCAGCCTATGGGGACAGGATCAGCCCCAGCATTTT. It codes for CASSLWGQDQPQHF.